This is a list of T cell receptor beta chains from one sample in a study of post-analysis software for immune sequencing data. Each CDR3 protein is one row after TCRdb ran MiXCR on the PCR reads. The sample consists of 650,000 to 850,000 distinct CDR3 sequences, 53% of them appearing once. Source material: blood. The receptors derive from a girl aged 5 to 17 with multiple sclerosis. Each CDR3 is given with its conserved first and last residue. D genes are given only for firm matches. Some rows have no size entry. The others give once, few or many, or a class for an expanded clone.

J gene	V gene	clone size	D gene	CDR3 DNA	CDR3 protein
TRBJ2-3	TRBV29-1	NA	NA	TGCAGCGTTGAAGATCGTGGGAGGGGGCCAGATACGCAGTATTTT	CSVEDRGRGPDTQYF
TRBJ1-2	TRBV20-1	NA	NA	TGCAGTGTTAAGGCCCTCGATGGCTACACCTTC	CSVKALDGYTF
TRBJ2-3	TRBV14	few	NA	TGTGCCAGCAGCCAAGCGCTACAAACAGATACGCAGTATTTT	CASSQALQTDTQYF
TRBJ2-5	TRBV18	NA	NA	TGTGCCAGCCCACCACCGTCGAGAGGGGGATTCCAAGAGACCCAGTACTTC	CASPPPSRGGFQETQYF
TRBJ2-1	TRBV24-1	NA	TRBD2	TGTGCCACCAGTGACGGGCGGGGGGGATCCTACAATGAGCAGTTCTTC	CATSDGRGGSYNEQFF
TRBJ2-1	TRBV2	NA	TRBD2	TGTGCCAGCAGAGGACTAGGTTTAATCGATGAGCAGTTCTTC	CASRGLGLIDEQFF
TRBJ2-3	TRBV20-1	NA	NA	TGCAGTGCGTCGTCTAGGGGGAGCACAGATACGCAGTATTTT	CSASSRGSTDTQYF
TRBJ2-3	TRBV20-1	NA	NA	TGCAGTGCTAAAGCTAGCCCCACAGATACGCAGTATTTT	CSAKASPTDTQYF
TRBJ2-7	TRBV4-1	NA	NA	TGCGCCAGCAGCCAAGGATTTACAGGGCCGACCTACGAGCAGTACTTC	CASSQGFTGPTYEQYF
TRBJ2-1	TRBV20-1	NA	TRBD2	TGCAGTGCAACCCCGACTAGCGGGAGATCGAATGAGCAGTTCTTC	CSATPTSGRSNEQFF
TRBJ1-5	TRBV12-3/TRBV12-4	NA	TRBD1	TGTGCCAGCAGGGGGGGACAGGGAGGACAGCCCCAGCATTTT	CASRGGQGGQPQHF
TRBJ2-1	TRBV20-1	few	TRBD2	TGCAGTGCTAGAGATAAACTAGCGGGGGGGAAGGGTTTTAAGGATGAGCAGTTCTTC	CSARDKLAGGKGFKDEQFF
TRBJ2-5	TRBV5-1	NA	NA	TGCGCCAGCAGCTTGTGGGGCGGGGCAGCCCAAGAGACCCAGTACTTC	CASSLWGGAAQETQYF
TRBJ2-1	TRBV6-5	once	NA	TGTGCCAGCAGTCCCCCCGGGACTTTCAATGAGCAGTTCTTC	CASSPPGTFNEQFF
TRBJ2-7	TRBV7-2	few	NA	TGTGCCAGCAGCCCGCGGCAGGTGGTTCCCCCCGAGCAGTACTTC	CASSPRQVVPPEQYF
TRBJ1-2	TRBV5-1	once	NA	TGCGCCAGCAGCTGGGTAGCAGGGGACTATGGCTACACCTTC	CASSWVAGDYGYTF
TRBJ2-7	TRBV27	few	TRBD2	TGTGCCAGCAGTTACCGGGGGGTAACCTGCGAGCAGTACTTC	CASSYRGVTCEQYF
TRBJ2-1	TRBV3-1	once	TRBD2	TGTGCCAGCAGCGGCAGACTAGCGGGCTACAATGAGCAGTTCTTC	CASSGRLAGYNEQFF
TRBJ1-5	TRBV15	NA	NA	TGTGCCACCAGCAGAGTCCGGGGGGCGGCTCACAATCAGCCCCAGCATTTT	CATSRVRGAAHNQPQHF
TRBJ2-1	TRBV7-2	NA	NA	TGTGCCAGCAGCTTAGTGGGTTCAATCCCAAATGAGCAGTTCTTC	CASSLVGSIPNEQFF
TRBJ2-4	TRBV12-3/TRBV12-4	NA	NA	TGTGCCAGCACTTTTAAGATCTTAAACATTCAGTACTTC	CASTFKILNIQYF
TRBJ2-3	TRBV29-1	few	TRBD2	TGCAGCGTTGATCCTAGCGGGAGCACAGATACGCAGTATTTT	CSVDPSGSTDTQYF
TRBJ2-1	TRBV29-1	NA	TRBD1	TGCAGCGTTGGGCAGGGGGCGACGATTGAGCAGTTCTTC	CSVGQGATIEQFF
TRBJ2-7	TRBV3-1	NA	NA	TGTGCCAGCAGCCAGAGTCCAGGCCGGGCCTACGAGCAGTACTTC	CASSQSPGRAYEQYF
TRBJ2-5	TRBV20-1	NA	NA	TGCAGTGCGCAGGGGTGGGGGGAGACCCAGTACTTC	CSAQGWGETQYF
TRBJ2-7	TRBV10-3	NA	TRBD1	TGTGCCATCAGTGGGGGACAGGAGTACGAGCAGTACTTC	CAISGGQEYEQYF
TRBJ2-3	TRBV9	few	TRBD2	TGTGCCAGCAGCGTAGCGGGGGGGAAGAGAGATACGCAGTATTTT	CASSVAGGKRDTQYF
TRBJ2-1	TRBV15	NA	NA	TGTGCCACCAGCAGAGGGGGAAGGGCTTCCTACAATGAGCAGTTCTTC	CATSRGGRASYNEQFF
TRBJ2-1	TRBV20-1	NA	NA	TGCAGTGCTAGAGGTGGGGGGCTCTACAATGAGCAGTTCTTC	CSARGGGLYNEQFF
TRBJ2-3	TRBV29-1	NA	NA	TGCAGCGTTGAAGTATACACAGATACGCAGTATTTT	CSVEVYTDTQYF
TRBJ2-5	TRBV29-1	few	TRBD1	TGCAGCGTTCGGCAGGGGGCAGAGACCCAGTACTTC	CSVRQGAETQYF
TRBJ1-6	TRBV6-5	NA	NA	TGTGCCAGCAGTTACCGGCAGGGCCTTAATTCACCCCTCCACTTT	CASSYRQGLNSPLHF
TRBJ2-5	TRBV5-1	NA	NA	TGCGCCAGCAGCTTGGCCCATGCCCAAGAGACCCAGTACTTC	CASSLAHAQETQYF
TRBJ1-2	TRBV5-1	once	TRBD1	TGCGCCAGCAGCTCTTTAACGGGACAGGGTCAAGGCTACACCTTC	CASSSLTGQGQGYTF
TRBJ2-7	TRBV3-1	many	NA	TGCGCCAGCAGCCAAGTGGGCTACGAGCAGTACTTC	CASSQVGYEQYF
TRBJ1-2	TRBV4-1	NA	NA	TGCGCCAGCAGCCAAGACGAGGGGACGGACTATGGCTACACCTTC	CASSQDEGTDYGYTF
TRBJ2-1	TRBV29-1	NA	NA	TGCAGCACCGAACAGGGAGAAAAATCCTACAATGAGCAGTTCTTC	CSTEQGEKSYNEQFF
TRBJ2-1	TRBV29-1	NA	NA	TGCAGCGTTGACCCAGGGGGAGGCAATGAGCAGTTCTTC	CSVDPGGGNEQFF
TRBJ2-7	TRBV2	NA	NA	TGTGCCAGCGGAGAAGCGCTTTTAGCGGACCTAAGCTCCTACGAGCAGTACTTC	CASGEALLADLSSYEQYF
TRBJ1-1	TRBV6-1	few	NA	TGTGCCAGTAACCGCGGGGACACTGAAGCTTTCTTT	CASNRGDTEAFF
TRBJ1-6	TRBV7-6	NA	NA	TGTGCCAGCAGCTTAGCAGGGTTGGGGAATTCACCCCTCCACTTT	CASSLAGLGNSPLHF
TRBJ1-1	TRBV19	NA	NA	TGTGCCAGTAGTATAGAAGGGACTGAAGCTTTCTTT	CASSIEGTEAFF
TRBJ1-6	TRBV20-1	NA	NA	TGCAGTGCTAGAGAGGGAGCAGCGAATTCACCCCTCCACTTT	CSAREGAANSPLHF
TRBJ2-6	TRBV27	NA	TRBD1	TGTGCCAGCAGTAGGACAGGGGAATCCGGGGCCAACGTCCTGACTTTC	CASSRTGESGANVLTF